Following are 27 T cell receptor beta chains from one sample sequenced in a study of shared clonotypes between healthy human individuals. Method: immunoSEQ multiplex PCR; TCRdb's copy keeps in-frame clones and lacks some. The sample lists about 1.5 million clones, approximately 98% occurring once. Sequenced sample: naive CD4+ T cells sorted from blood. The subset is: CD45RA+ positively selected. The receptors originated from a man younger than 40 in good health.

The CDR3, as DNA: TGTGCCAGCAGCGGGGACGCCCAAGAGACCCAGTACTTC. Protein product: CASSGDAQETQYF. The J gene is TRBJ2-5, the V gene TRBV5-5, with D perhaps given as TRBD1 or TRBD2 (5 bases each). Trimming took off 4 bases at V and 1 base at J, with 8 bases between the two ends. Per the germline V gene, CDR1 is SGHKS and CDR2 is YYEKEE (reference sequence). This CDR3 contains 13 residues.

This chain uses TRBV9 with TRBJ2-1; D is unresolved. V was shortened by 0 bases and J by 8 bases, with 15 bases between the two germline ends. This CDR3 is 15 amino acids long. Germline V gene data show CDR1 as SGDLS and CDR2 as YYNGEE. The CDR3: CASSVGSGRRDEQFF. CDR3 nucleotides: TGTGCCAGCAGCGTAGGGTCGGGTAGAAGGGATGAGCAGTTCTTC. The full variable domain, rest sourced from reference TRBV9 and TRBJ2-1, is DSGVTQTPKHLITATGQRVTLRCSPRSGDLSVYWYQQSLDQGLQFLIQYYNGEERAKGNILERFSAQQFPDLHSELNLSSLELGDSALYFCASSVGSGRRDEQFFGPGTRLTVL.

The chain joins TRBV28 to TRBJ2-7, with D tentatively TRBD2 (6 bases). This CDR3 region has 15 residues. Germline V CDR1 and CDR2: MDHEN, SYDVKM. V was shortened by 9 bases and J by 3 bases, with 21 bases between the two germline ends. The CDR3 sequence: CARRQARLVDYEQYF. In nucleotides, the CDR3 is TGTGCCAGGCGGCAAGCTCGACTAGTGGACTACGAGCAGTACTTC.

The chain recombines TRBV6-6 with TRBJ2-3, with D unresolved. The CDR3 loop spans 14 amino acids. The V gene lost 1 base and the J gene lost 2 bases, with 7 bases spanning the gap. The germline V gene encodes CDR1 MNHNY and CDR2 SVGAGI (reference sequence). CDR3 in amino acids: CASSYLVVTDTQYF. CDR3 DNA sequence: TGTGCCAGCAGTTACTTGGTGGTCACAGATACGCAGTATTTT.

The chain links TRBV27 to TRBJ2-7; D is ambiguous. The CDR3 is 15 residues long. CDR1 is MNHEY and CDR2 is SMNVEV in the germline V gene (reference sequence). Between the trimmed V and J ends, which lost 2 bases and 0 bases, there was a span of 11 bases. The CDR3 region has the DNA TGTGCCAGCAGTTTACCGGGCGGACCCTCCTACGAGCAGTACTTC. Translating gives CASSLPGGPSYEQYF.

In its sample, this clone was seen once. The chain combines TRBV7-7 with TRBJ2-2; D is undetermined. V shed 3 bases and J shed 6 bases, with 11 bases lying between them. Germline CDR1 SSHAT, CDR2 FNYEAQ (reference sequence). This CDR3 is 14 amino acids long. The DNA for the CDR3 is TGTGCCAGCAGCTTTGCGGAGTTGTCCGGGGAGCTGTTTTTT. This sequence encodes CASSFAELSGELFF.

CDR3 protein: CASSPGLATNEKLFF. In DNA form, the CDR3 reads TGTGCCAGCTCACCAGGGTTAGCGACTAATGAAAAACTGTTTTTT. The rearrangement links TRBV18 to TRBJ1-4; D remains unclear. Germline CDR1 reads KGHSH; CDR2 reads LQKENI. V lost 2 bases to trimming and J lost 2 bases, with 9 bases between them. There are 15 residues in the CDR3.

Here the CDR3 reads CASSFTNRPRYGYTF. The CDR3 coding sequence is TGTGCCAGCAGTTTCACTAACAGACCACGATATGGCTACACCTTC. The V call is TRBV28, the J call TRBJ1-2; the D is unclear. In germline, CDR1 is MDHEN, CDR2 SYDVKM. The CDR3 contains 15 residues. V was clipped by 3 bases and J by 5 bases, with 16 bases between them.

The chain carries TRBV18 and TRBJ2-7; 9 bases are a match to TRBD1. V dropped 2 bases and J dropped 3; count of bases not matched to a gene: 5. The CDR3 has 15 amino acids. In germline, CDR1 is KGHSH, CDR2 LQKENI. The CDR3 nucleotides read TGTGCCAGCTCACCAGGGACAGGGTGGCGCTACGAGCAGTACTTC. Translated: CASSPGTGWRYEQYF.

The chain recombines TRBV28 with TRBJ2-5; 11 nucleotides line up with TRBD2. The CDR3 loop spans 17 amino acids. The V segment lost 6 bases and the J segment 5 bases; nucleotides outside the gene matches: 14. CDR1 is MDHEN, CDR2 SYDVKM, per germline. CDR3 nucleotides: TGTGCCAGCAGCACCCGGTTACTAGCGGGAGTCGGGGAGACCCAGTACTTC. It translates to CASSTRLLAGVGETQYF.

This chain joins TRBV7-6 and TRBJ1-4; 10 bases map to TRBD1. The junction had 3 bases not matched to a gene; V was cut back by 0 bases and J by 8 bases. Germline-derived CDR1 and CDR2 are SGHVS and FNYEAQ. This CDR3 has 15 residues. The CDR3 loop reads CASSLAGTGEEKLFF. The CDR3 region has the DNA TGTGCCAGCAGCTTAGCGGGGACAGGGGAAGAAAAACTGTTTTTT.

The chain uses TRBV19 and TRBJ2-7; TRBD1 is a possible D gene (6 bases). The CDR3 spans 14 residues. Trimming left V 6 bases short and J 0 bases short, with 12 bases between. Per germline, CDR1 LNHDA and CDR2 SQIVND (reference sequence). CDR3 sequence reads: CASRFRGSSYEQYF. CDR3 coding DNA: TGTGCCAGTAGGTTCAGGGGTTCCTCCTACGAGCAGTACTTC.

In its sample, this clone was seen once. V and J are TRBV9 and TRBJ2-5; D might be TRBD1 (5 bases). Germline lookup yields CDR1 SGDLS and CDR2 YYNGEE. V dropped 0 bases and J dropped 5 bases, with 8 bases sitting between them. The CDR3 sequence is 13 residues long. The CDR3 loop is CASSVAGHETQYF. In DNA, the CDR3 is TGTGCCAGCAGCGTAGCAGGACACGAGACCCAGTACTTC.

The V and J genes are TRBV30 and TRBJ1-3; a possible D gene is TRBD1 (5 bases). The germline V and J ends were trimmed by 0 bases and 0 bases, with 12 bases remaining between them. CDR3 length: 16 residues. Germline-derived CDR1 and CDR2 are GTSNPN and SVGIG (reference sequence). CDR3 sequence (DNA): TGTGCCTGGAGTGTACTGGGGCACAGCTCTGGAAACACCATATATTTT. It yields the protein CAWSVLGHSSGNTIYF.

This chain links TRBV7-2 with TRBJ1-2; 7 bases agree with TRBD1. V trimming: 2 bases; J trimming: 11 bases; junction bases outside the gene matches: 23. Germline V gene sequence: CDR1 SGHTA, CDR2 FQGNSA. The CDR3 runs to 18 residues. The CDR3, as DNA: TGTGCCAGCAGCTTATATGCGAGTGCCGGGACAGCACGTACGGGATACACCTTC. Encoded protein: CASSLYASAGTARTGYTF. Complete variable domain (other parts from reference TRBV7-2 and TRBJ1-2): GAGVSQSPSNKVTEKGKDVELRCDPISGHTALYWYRQSLGQGLEFLIYFQGNSAPDKSGLPSDRFSAERTGGSVSTLTIQRTQQEDSAVYLCASSLYASAGTARTGYTFGSGTRLTVV.

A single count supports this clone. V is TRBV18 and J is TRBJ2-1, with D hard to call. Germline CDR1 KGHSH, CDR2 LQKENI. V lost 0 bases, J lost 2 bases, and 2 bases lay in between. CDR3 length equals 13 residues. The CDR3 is CASSPPAYNEQFF. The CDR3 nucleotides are TGTGCCAGCTCACCACCGGCCTACAATGAGCAGTTCTTC.

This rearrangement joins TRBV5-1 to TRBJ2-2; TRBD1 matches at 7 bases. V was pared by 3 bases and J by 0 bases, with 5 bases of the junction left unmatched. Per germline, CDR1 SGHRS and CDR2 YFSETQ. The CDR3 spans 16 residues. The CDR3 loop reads CASSSGTVANTGELFF. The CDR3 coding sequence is TGCGCCAGCAGCTCGGGGACAGTCGCGAACACCGGGGAGCTGTTTTTT.

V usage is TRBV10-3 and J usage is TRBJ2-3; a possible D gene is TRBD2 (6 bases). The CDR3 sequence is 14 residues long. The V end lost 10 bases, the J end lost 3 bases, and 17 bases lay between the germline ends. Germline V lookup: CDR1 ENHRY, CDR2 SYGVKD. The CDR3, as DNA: TGTGCCACCGCCGGGGGTATAGGGACAGATACGCAGTATTTT. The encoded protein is CATAGGIGTDTQYF.

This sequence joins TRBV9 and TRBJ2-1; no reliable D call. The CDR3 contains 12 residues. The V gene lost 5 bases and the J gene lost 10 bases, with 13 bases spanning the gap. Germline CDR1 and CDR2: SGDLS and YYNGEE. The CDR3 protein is CASSPLVSEQFF. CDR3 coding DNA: TGTGCCAGCAGTCCCCTAGTCTCCGAGCAGTTCTTC.

The CDR3 protein is CASYHHSGGHYGYTF. CDR3 nucleotide sequence: TGTGCCAGCTATCATCATTCGGGGGGACACTATGGCTACACCTTC. The chain joins TRBV28 to TRBJ1-2; D might be TRBD1 (5 bases). V was trimmed by 8 bases and J by 3 bases, leaving 19 bases between them. Germline V gene data show CDR1 as MDHEN and CDR2 as SYDVKM. The CDR3 loop spans 15 amino acids.

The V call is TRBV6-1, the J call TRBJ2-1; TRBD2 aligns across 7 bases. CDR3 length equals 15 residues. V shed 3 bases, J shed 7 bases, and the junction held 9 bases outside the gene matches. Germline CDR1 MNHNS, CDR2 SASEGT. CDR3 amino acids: CASSETRLASNEQFF. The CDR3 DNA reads TGTGCCAGCAGTGAGACAAGACTAGCTTCTAATGAGCAGTTCTTC.

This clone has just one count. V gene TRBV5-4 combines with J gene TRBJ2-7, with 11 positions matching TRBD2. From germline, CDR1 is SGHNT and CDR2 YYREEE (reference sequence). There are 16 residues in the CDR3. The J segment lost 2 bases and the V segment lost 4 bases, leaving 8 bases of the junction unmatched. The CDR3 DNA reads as TGTGCCAGCAGCATGCGGACTAGCGGGTCTACCTACGAGCAGTACTTC. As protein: CASSMRTSGSTYEQYF.

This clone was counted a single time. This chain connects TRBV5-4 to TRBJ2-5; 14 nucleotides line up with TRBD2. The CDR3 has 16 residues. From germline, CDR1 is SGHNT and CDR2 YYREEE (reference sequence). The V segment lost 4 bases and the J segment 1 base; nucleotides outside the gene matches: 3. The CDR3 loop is CASSPGTSGGQETQYF. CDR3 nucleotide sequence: TGTGCCAGCAGCCCCGGGACTAGCGGGGGCCAAGAGACCCAGTACTTC.

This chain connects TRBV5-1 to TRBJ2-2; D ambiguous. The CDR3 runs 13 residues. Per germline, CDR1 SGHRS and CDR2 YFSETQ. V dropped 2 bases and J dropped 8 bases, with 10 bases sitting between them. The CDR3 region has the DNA TGCGCCAGCAGCTTTACTTCGACGGGGGAGCTGTTTTTT. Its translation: CASSFTSTGELFF.

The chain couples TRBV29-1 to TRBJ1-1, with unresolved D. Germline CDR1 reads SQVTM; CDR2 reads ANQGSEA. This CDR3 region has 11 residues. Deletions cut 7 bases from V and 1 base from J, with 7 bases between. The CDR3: CSGTENTEAFF. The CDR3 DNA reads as TGCAGCGGAACAGAGAACACTGAAGCTTTCTTT.

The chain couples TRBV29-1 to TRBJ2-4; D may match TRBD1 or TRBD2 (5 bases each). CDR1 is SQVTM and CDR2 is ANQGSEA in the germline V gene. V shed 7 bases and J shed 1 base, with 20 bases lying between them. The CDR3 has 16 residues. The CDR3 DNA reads TGCAGCGCCCAGAAGGGTTTTGGGACCGCCAAAAACATTCAGTACTTC. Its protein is CSAQKGFGTAKNIQYF. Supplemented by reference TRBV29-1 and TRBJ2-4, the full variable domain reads SAVISQKPSRDICQRGTSLTIQCQVDSQVTMMFWYRQQPGQSLTLIATANQGSEATYESGFVIDKFPISRPNLTFSTLTVSNMSPEDSSIYLCSAQKGFGTAKNIQYFGAGTRLSVL.

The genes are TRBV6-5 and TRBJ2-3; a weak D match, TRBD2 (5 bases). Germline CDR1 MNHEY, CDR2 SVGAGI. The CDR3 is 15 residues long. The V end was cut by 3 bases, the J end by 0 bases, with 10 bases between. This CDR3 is CASSYFGESTDTQYF. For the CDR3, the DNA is TGTGCCAGCAGTTATTTCGGGGAAAGCACAGATACGCAGTATTTT.